A selection of T cell receptor beta chains follows, all from one sample in a study of blood T cells in healthy people across ages. TCRdb re-analysed the 5' RACE reads in MiXCR, keeping a single row per CDR3 protein. The data show fewer than 1,000,000 distinct CDR3 sequences, 44% seen once. Sequencing was performed on blood. The receptor set was obtained from a man aged 55-75 years in good health. CDR3s include the opening cysteine and the closing phenylalanine or tryptophan. A D gene is named only where the DNA matches it firmly. Expanded clones are given a class, and other clones once, few, many or no size at all.

j_call | d_call | clone_size | v_call | cdr3_nt | cdr3_aa
TRBJ2-7 | - | - | TRBV28 | TGTGCCAGCAGTTTAATCCGACTGGGGCAGTACTTC | CASSLIRLGQYF
TRBJ1-6 | - | - | TRBV7-2 | TGTGCCAGCAGCTTAGGGATCACTAATTCACCCCTCCACTTT | CASSLGITNSPLHF
TRBJ2-5 | - | - | TRBV7-2 | TGTGCCTGCAGCTTAGCGTCAGACCAAGAGACCCAGTACTTC | CACSLASDQETQYF
TRBJ2-5 | - | - | TRBV7-2 | TGTGCCAGCAGCCACGGAGGGGGACGAGAGACCCAGTACTTC | CASSHGGGRETQYF
TRBJ1-2 | TRBD1 | - | TRBV6-2/TRBV6-3 | TGTGCCAGCAGCCGGGGGACAGGGTTTGGTGGCTACACCTTC | CASSRGTGFGGYTF
TRBJ1-6 | TRBD1 | - | TRBV20-1 | TGCAGTGCCCAGGGACAGGGGGCGTATAATTCACCCCTCCACTTT | CSAQGQGAYNSPLHF
TRBJ1-2 | - | few | TRBV7-9 | TGTGCCAGCAGCCTCGAGACTCTGAACTATGGCTACACCTTC | CASSLETLNYGYTF
TRBJ1-2 | TRBD1 | - | TRBV6-6 | TGTGCCAGCAGTTTCTATCCCACAGGGGCTCAGTCAGGCTACACCTTC | CASSFYPTGAQSGYTF
TRBJ1-1 | - | - | TRBV21-1 | TGTGCCCGTCCAGGGCCTTGGAGTTTCTCTGAAGCTTTCTTT | CARPGPWSFSEAFF
TRBJ1-1 | - | few | TRBV11-3 | TGTGCCAGCAGCACAAGGACGAACACTGAAGCTTTCTTT | CASSTRTNTEAFF
TRBJ1-4 | - | - | TRBV7-2 | TGTGCCAGCAGCTTAATCTTTTATGAAAAACTGTTTTTT | CASSLIFYEKLFF
TRBJ1-6 | - | - | TRBV5-6 | TGTGCCAGCAGCTTCATCTCAAGGGATTCACCCCTCCACTTT | CASSFISRDSPLHF
TRBJ2-5 | - | - | TRBV29-1 | TGCAGCGTTGATGCGACTAACCAAGAGACCCAGTACTTC | CSVDATNQETQYF
TRBJ2-5 | TRBD1 | few | TRBV18 | TGTGCCAGCTCACTCAGGACAGGGTTGGAGCAAGAGACCCAGTACTTC | CASSLRTGLEQETQYF
TRBJ2-2 | - | - | TRBV29-1 | TGCAGCGTTGGTGCCGGGCGGAACACCGGGGAGCTGTTTTTT | CSVGAGRNTGELFF
TRBJ2-1 | - | - | TRBV21-1 | TGTGCCAGCAGCAAAGTTTCACTCCGTCATCGGGGTGAGCAGTTCTTC | CASSKVSLRHRGEQFF
TRBJ2-1 | TRBD1 | - | TRBV5-6 | TGTGCCAGCAGCTTGGGGTACAGGGGCTACAATGAGCAGTTCTTC | CASSLGYRGYNEQFF
TRBJ2-2 | - | - | TRBV13 | TGTGCCAGCAGCTTAGAGTTTGGGGGAGCCGGCACCGGGGAGCTGTTTTTT | CASSLEFGGAGTGELFF
TRBJ2-7 | TRBD2 | - | TRBV7-6 | TGTGCCAGCAGCCAACTAGCGGGGGGACGCTACGAGCAGTACTTC | CASSQLAGGRYEQYF
TRBJ2-5 | TRBD1 | - | TRBV9 | TGTGCCATCAGCCAAGGGGACAGGGCTGAGACCCAGTACTTC | CAISQGDRAETQYF
TRBJ2-1 | TRBD2 | - | TRBV3-1 | TGTGCCAGCAGCTTCGCGGGACTAGCGGGGACAGAGCAGTTCTTC | CASSFAGLAGTEQFF
TRBJ2-3 | TRBD2 | - | TRBV4-1 | TGCGCCAGCAGCCAAGGATGGGGGGGAGATAGCACAGATACGCAGTATTTT | CASSQGWGGDSTDTQYF
TRBJ2-2 | - | - | TRBV9 | TGTGCCAGCAGCGTAGAGGCCGGGGAGCTGTTTTTT | CASSVEAGELFF
TRBJ2-4 | - | - | TRBV10-3 | TGTGCCATCAGTGACGTAGACGCCGGGACCGGGGCCAAAAACATTCAGTACTTC | CAISDVDAGTGAKNIQYF
TRBJ1-1 | TRBD1 | - | TRBV6-2/TRBV6-3 | TGTGCCAGCAGTTTAGGACAGGGGACACAGCGGACTGAAGCTTTCTTT | CASSLGQGTQRTEAFF
TRBJ1-1 | - | - | TRBV20-1 | TGCAGTGCGACTAGGCTCCCTCCCTTTAACACTGAAGCTTTCTTT | CSATRLPPFNTEAFF
TRBJ2-7 | - | - | TRBV7-9 | TGTGCCAGCAGCCCTCCGGGACTCTTCCCCGAGCAGTACTTC | CASSPPGLFPEQYF
TRBJ2-5 | - | - | TRBV28 | TGTGCCAGCAGTTCCTCCCCAGGGCGCGTCAACCAAGAGACCCAGTACTTC | CASSSSPGRVNQETQYF
TRBJ2-2 | - | - | TRBV9 | TGTGCCAGCAGCGAATACGGGGCCGGGGAGCTGTTTTTT | CASSEYGAGELFF
TRBJ1-2 | TRBD1 | - | TRBV7-9 | TGTGCCAGCAGCTTAGCGGGGGGACAGAAGATTAACCATGGCTACACCTTC | CASSLAGGQKINHGYTF
TRBJ2-1 | - | - | TRBV15 | TGTGCCACCAGCATAAGGACGTATGTGGATAATGAGCAGTTCTTC | CATSIRTYVDNEQFF
TRBJ1-2 | TRBD1 | - | TRBV29-1 | TGCAGCGTTGTGAACAGGGGGACTATTTCTGGCAGCTACACCTTC | CSVVNRGTISGSYTF
TRBJ2-1 | TRBD1 | once | TRBV27 | TGTGCCAGCAGTGTGGACAGGGGTTATGAGCAGTTCTTC | CASSVDRGYEQFF
TRBJ2-7 | TRBD2 | few | TRBV6-5 | TGTGCCAGCAGTTCGGCTAGCGGCTACGAGCAGTACTTC | CASSSASGYEQYF
TRBJ2-5 | TRBD1 | - | TRBV7-9 | TGTGCCAGCAGCCCACCTCCTACAGGGGTTTACTTGGAGACCCAGTACTTC | CASSPPPTGVYLETQYF
TRBJ2-3 | - | many | TRBV5-1 | TGCGCCAGCAGCCCCAAGGTGACAGATACGCAGTATTTT | CASSPKVTDTQYF
TRBJ2-1 | TRBD2 | - | TRBV29-1 | TGCAGCGTTGAGAGCGGGGGGACCGATGAGCAGTTCTTC | CSVESGGTDEQFF
TRBJ2-5 | - | few | TRBV11-3 | TGTGCCAGCAGCTCCCGGCAGGGGAACCAAGAGACCCAGTACTTC | CASSSRQGNQETQYF
TRBJ2-7 | - | - | TRBV2 | TGTGCCAGCAGATTCCAGCAGTACGAGCAGTACTTC | CASRFQQYEQYF
TRBJ2-5 | TRBD2 | - | TRBV7-2 | TGTGCCAGCAGCCGAACTCTAGCGGGGGGGGCCGGGACCCAGTACTTC | CASSRTLAGGAGTQYF
TRBJ2-3 | TRBD1 | - | TRBV5-1 | TGCGCCAGCAGCTCAGGACAGGGATCGTCAGATACGCAGTATTTT | CASSSGQGSSDTQYF
TRBJ2-2 | TRBD2 | - | TRBV6-2/TRBV6-3 | TGTGCCAGCAGTTACGGACTAGCGGCGCCCTCAACCGGGGAGCTGTTTTTT | CASSYGLAAPSTGELFF
TRBJ2-7 | - | - | TRBV18 | TGTGCCAGCTCACCACCTGGGGGGCTGTTGGTCTACGAGCAGTACTTC | CASSPPGGLLVYEQYF
TRBJ1-1 | - | few | TRBV20-1 | TGCAGTGCTAGTAAGACTACTGAAGCTTTCTTT | CSASKTTEAFF
TRBJ1-4 | - | - | TRBV7-2 | TGTGCCAGCAGCATCCAACGGGGCCCTAATGAAAAACTGTTTTTT | CASSIQRGPNEKLFF
TRBJ2-7 | - | - | TRBV2 | TGTGCCAGCCGTGGTGGACAGACCTACGAGCAGTACTTC | CASRGGQTYEQYF
TRBJ2-3 | TRBD2 | few | TRBV20-1 | TGCAGTGCGAAAGCACTAGCGTTCGCAGATACGCAGTATTTT | CSAKALAFADTQYF
TRBJ1-2 | TRBD1 | few | TRBV10-3 | TGTGCCAGCAAATTACAGGGGGACTATGGCTACACCTTC | CASKLQGDYGYTF
TRBJ2-7 | TRBD1 | - | TRBV7-2 | TGTGCCAGCAGCTCGACCGGGACAGGGATCAACTACGAGCAGTACTTC | CASSSTGTGINYEQYF
TRBJ1-1 | TRBD1 | - | TRBV3-1 | TGTGCCAGCACCCCCTCAGGGGGTCGGACTGAAGCTTTCTTT | CASTPSGGRTEAFF
TRBJ2-1 | TRBD2 | - | TRBV20-1 | TGCAGTGCTAGACTACTAGCGGGGGGGGACAATGAGCAGTTCTTC | CSARLLAGGDNEQFF
TRBJ1-6 | TRBD1 | - | TRBV3-1 | TGTGCCAGCAGCCAAGTCTGGACAGGGGACGCACCCCTCCACTTT | CASSQVWTGDAPLHF
TRBJ1-1 | TRBD1 | - | TRBV28 | TGTGCCAGCATCGTAGGTGGGGGACAGGGAAACACTGAAGCTTTCTTT | CASIVGGGQGNTEAFF
TRBJ2-1 | - | few | TRBV24-1 | TGTGCCACCAGTGCCCCGGGGTATACTAACGATGAGCAGTTCTTC | CATSAPGYTNDEQFF
TRBJ2-1 | - | - | TRBV15 | TGTGCCACCGGCTTCGCGGGGCCGTACAATGAGCGGTTCTTC | CATGFAGPYNERFF